What follows are 30 T cell receptor beta chains derived from one specimen sequenced in a study of a mutant IDH1 vaccine in newly diagnosed glioma. For these TCRs, the target antigens are not known. The table came from immunoSEQ multiplex PCR; TCRdb's copy has only in-frame clones and leaves some out. The table records about 40,000 clones, roughly 80% of them present only once. Regarding time point: week 23, last vaccination. In the vaccine, a single dose held 300 ug of the mutant IDH1 20-mer peptide, along with topical imiquimod. The sequencing here drew on PBMCs, taken from a glioma patient whose treatment included an IDH1 peptide vaccine. The receptors were gathered from a man aged 50-59 years with glioma.

Sample share makes this clone medium-sized (0.01 to 0.1%). The CDR3, as DNA: TGCGCCAGCAGCCAAGAACGGACAGGGGGCTTAAGGACTGAAGCTTTCTTT. Amino acids: CASSQERTGGLRTEAFF. V and J are TRBV4-3 and TRBJ1-1; 11 bases map to TRBD1. CDR1 is LGHNA and CDR2 is YSLEER in the germline V gene. This CDR3 contains 17 residues. V shed 0 bases and J 5 bases; nucleotides not matched to a gene: 8.

This clone appeared a single time. The genes are TRBV9 and TRBJ2-1, with a tentative D call TRBD2 (5 bases). Trimming pared 2 bases from V and 9 bases from J, leaving 9 bases between. Germline CDR1 reads SGDLS; CDR2 reads YYNGEE. There are 12 residues in the CDR3. The CDR3 here is CASSVSGSEQFF. CDR3 DNA: TGTGCCAGCAGCGTTTCGGGGAGTGAGCAGTTCTTC.

This clone was seen a few times. For the CDR3, the DNA is TGTGCCAGCAGTACCAGGACAGGGATTAATGAAAAACTGTTTTTT. Its translation: CASSTRTGINEKLFF. The genes are TRBV28 and TRBJ1-4, with TRBD1 matching over 8 bases. The V gene end was trimmed by 5 bases and the J gene end by 4 bases; junction bases not matched to a gene: 6. From germline, CDR1 is MDHEN and CDR2 SYDVKM. This CDR3 is 15 amino acids long.

The CDR3 here is CASSPTPPGTQYF. DNA for the CDR3: TGCGCCAGCAGTCCAACCCCTCCCGGGACCCAGTACTTC. The rearrangement links TRBV4-3 to TRBJ2-5; unclear D gene. The germline V gene encodes CDR1 LGHNA and CDR2 YSLEER. The CDR3 sequence is 13 residues long. V was clipped by 6 bases and J by 7 bases, with 15 bases between them.

The chain joins TRBV9 to TRBJ2-7; 7 nucleotides line up with TRBD2. Germline values: CDR1 SGDLS, CDR2 YYNGEE. Losses at the gene ends were 0 bases for V and 6 bases for J; bases not matched to a gene: 3. The CDR3 covers 13 residues. The CDR3 coding sequence is TGTGCCAGCAGCGTAGACGTAGCGGGCGAGCAGTACTTC. The encoded protein is CASSVDVAGEQYF.

The genes are TRBV6-5 and TRBJ1-1; D remains unclear. Trimming took 2 bases from V and 1 from J, leaving 11 bases between them. The germline CDR1 and CDR2 sequences are MNHEY and SVGAGI. The CDR3 sequence is 15 residues long. The CDR3 sequence is CASSYDARTNTEAFF. The CDR3 DNA follows: TGTGCCAGCAGTTACGATGCCAGGACGAACACTGAAGCTTTCTTT.

The chain links TRBV7-9 to TRBJ2-7, with 9 bases fitting TRBD2. The CDR3 is 16 residues long. V was clipped by 1 base and J by 3 bases; unmatched bases: 7. Germline CDR1 reads SEHNR; CDR2 reads FQNEAQ (reference sequence). Here the CDR3 reads CASSLGVAGEYYEQYF. CDR3 bases: TGTGCCAGCAGCTTAGGGGTAGCGGGGGAGTACTACGAGCAGTACTTC. Full variable domain (remainder filled in from reference TRBV7-9 and TRBJ2-7): DTGVSQNPRHKITKRGQNVTFRCDPISEHNRLYWYRQTLGQGPEFLTYFQNEAQLEKSRLLSDRFSAERPKGSFSTLEIQRTEQGDSAMYLCASSLGVAGEYYEQYFGPGTRLTVT.

This clone was found once. The chain is built from TRBV11-3 and TRBJ2-5, with 8 positions matching TRBD1. This CDR3 has 13 residues. Germline loops: CDR1 SGHNT, CDR2 YENEEA. Losses at the gene ends were 4 bases for V and 3 bases for J; bases not matched to a gene: 1. CDR3 region: CASSSGGKETQYF. CDR3 coding DNA: TGTGCCAGCAGCTCAGGGGGCAAAGAGACCCAGTACTTC. Together with reference TRBV11-3 and TRBJ2-5, the CDR3 gives the full variable domain: EAGVVQSPRYKIIEKKQPVAFWCNPISGHNTLYWYLQNLGQGPELLIRYENEEAVDDSQLPKDRFSAERLKGVDSTLKIQPAELGDSAVYLCASSSGGKETQYFGPGTRLLVL.

The rearrangement joins TRBV30 to TRBJ1-6; no firm D call. V was clipped by 4 bases and J by 7 bases, with 17 bases between them. Germline CDR1 is GTSNPN and CDR2 is SVGIG (reference sequence). The CDR3 contains 15 residues. CDR3 sequence: CAWNPSGGRNSPLHF. DNA of the CDR3: TGTGCCTGGAACCCTTCCGGAGGTCGGAATTCACCCCTCCACTTT.

This clone was seen a few times. The gene calls are TRBV30 and TRBJ1-4, with TRBD1 as a possible D gene (5 bases). From germline, CDR1 is GTSNPN and CDR2 SVGIG (reference sequence). With 7 bases removed from V and 0 bases from J, the gap between germline ends came to 9 bases. The CDR3 length is 13 residues. The CDR3 protein is CASSGATNEKLFF. In DNA form, the CDR3 reads TGTGCCTCCTCGGGGGCAACTAATGAAAAACTGTTTTTT.

J is TRBJ2-7 and V is TRBV2, with a tentative D call TRBD2 (6 bases). This CDR3 has 13 residues. Germline values: CDR1 SNHLY, CDR2 FYNNEI. The V end was cut by 4 bases, the J end by 6 bases, with 13 bases between. The CDR3 nucleotides read TGTGCCAGCAGTGGCGAGGAGGGTATCGAGCAGTACTTC. This sequence encodes CASSGEEGIEQYF.

Relative to its sample, this clone is medium-sized. V is TRBV7-3 and J is TRBJ1-1; a weak D match, TRBD1 (6 bases). This CDR3 has 14 amino acids. Trimming took off 5 bases at V and 1 base at J, with 11 bases between the two ends. Looked up from germline, CDR1 is SGHTA and CDR2 is FQGTGA. The CDR3 loop reads CASSEGHQNTEAFF. As DNA, the CDR3 is TGTGCCAGCAGCGAGGGACATCAGAACACTGAAGCTTTCTTT. Full variable domain (outside the CDR3, taken from reference TRBV7-3 and TRBJ1-1): GAGVSQTPSNKVTEKGKYVELRCDPISGHTALYWYRQSLGQGPEFLIYFQGTGAADDSGLPNDRFFAVRPEGSVSTLKIQRTERGDSAVYLCASSEGHQNTEAFFGQGTRLTVV.

The chain links TRBV20-1 to TRBJ2-1; D possibly corresponds to TRBD2 (6 bases). The ends were cut back, 6 bases at V and 8 bases at J, with 11 bases in the middle. The CDR3 totals 11 residues. Germline CDR1 and CDR2: DFQATT and SNEGSKA (reference sequence). CDR3 bases: TGCAGTGCCCGGGGGTACGATGAGCAGTTCTTC. It encodes CSARGYDEQFF.

This clone was seen a few times. The gene calls are TRBV28 and TRBJ1-1, with a possible D match to TRBD1 (6 bases). This CDR3 has 16 amino acids. V lost 4 bases and J lost 0, with 15 bases in between. Germline V gives CDR1 MDHEN, CDR2 SYDVKM. CDR3 residues: CASSSGQLIMNTEAFF. CDR3 nucleotide sequence: TGTGCCAGCAGTTCCGGACAGCTTATCATGAACACTGAAGCTTTCTTT.

J is TRBJ1-1 and V is TRBV25-1; tentatively, D is TRBD1 (6 bases). With 3 bases removed from V and 3 bases from J, the gap between germline ends came to 14 bases. The CDR3 extends over 15 amino acids. Germline CDR1 reads MGHDK; CDR2 reads SYGVNS. The CDR3 loop reads CASSDPMSGDTEAFF. The CDR3 nucleotides are TGTGCCAGCAGTGATCCCATGTCAGGGGACACTGAAGCTTTCTTT.

This sequence joins TRBV30 and TRBJ1-5; D might be TRBD1 (6 bases). The CDR3 covers 12 residues. V was pared by 5 bases and J by 3 bases, with 8 bases between. The germline V gene encodes CDR1 GTSNPN and CDR2 SVGIG (reference sequence). For the CDR3, the DNA is TGTGCCTGGGACAGGAACAATCAGCCCCAGCATTTT. It translates to CAWDRNNQPQHF.

The chain links TRBV27 to TRBJ1-3, with 7 bases lining up with TRBD1. With V trimmed by 1 base and J by 4 bases, 7 bases remained unmatched. The CDR3 has 16 amino acids. CDR1 MNHEY and CDR2 SMNVEV come from the germline V gene (reference sequence). The CDR3 coding sequence is TGTGCCAGCAGTTTATATGGACAGGTGTCAGGAAACACCATATATTTT. This codes for CASSLYGQVSGNTIYF.

The V call is TRBV30, the J call TRBJ2-3, with a weak D call TRBD2 (6 bases). The V gene lost 3 bases and the J gene lost 3 bases, with 19 bases spanning the gap. Germline assignment: CDR1 GTSNPN and CDR2 SVGIG (reference sequence). CDR3 size: 16 residues. DNA for the CDR3: TGTGCCTGGAGGGAGCCGGGACTGCTTCTTACAGATACGCAGTATTTT. Protein sequence: CAWREPGLLLTDTQYF.

The CDR3 spells CASSTSTSYEQYF. The CDR3, as DNA: TGTGCCAGCAGTACCTCCACATCCTACGAGCAGTACTTC. The chain links TRBV27 to TRBJ2-7; D is unclear. The CDR3 is 13 residues long. Germline V gene data show CDR1 as MNHEY and CDR2 as SMNVEV (reference sequence). Between the trimmed V and J ends, which lost 5 bases and 1 base, there was a span of 9 bases.

In this sample, this clone turned up a few times. The V gene is TRBV4-1, the J gene TRBJ1-5; 9 positions agree with TRBD1. The V gene end was trimmed by 4 bases and the J gene end by 6 bases; junction bases not matched to a gene: 13. The CDR3 loop spans 17 amino acids. Germline CDR1 MGHRA, CDR2 YSYEKL. In nucleotides, the CDR3 is TGCGCCAGCAGCCTGGGAACCATAACAGGGGGCGGTCAGCCCCAGCATTTT. This codes for CASSLGTITGGGQPQHF.

This sequence joins TRBV6-5 and TRBJ1-5; D is uncertain. V lost 6 bases and J lost 2, with 5 bases in between. Germline V gene lookup returns CDR1 MNHEY and CDR2 SVGAGI. The CDR3 length is 12 residues. In nucleotides, the CDR3 is TGTGCCAGCAGGCAGCGCAATCAGCCCCAGCATTTT. It encodes CASRQRNQPQHF.

The table lists this clone with a few counts. This chain connects TRBV4-1 to TRBJ2-7, with D maybe TRBD1 (6 bases). Per germline, CDR1 MGHRA and CDR2 YSYEKL. The length of the CDR3 is 15 residues. The V and J ends lost 3 bases and 0 bases respectively, with 12 bases between them. Here the CDR3 reads CASSQGRDNSYEQYF. CDR3 coding DNA: TGCGCCAGCAGCCAGGGTAGGGACAACTCCTACGAGCAGTACTTC.

The chain is built from TRBV19 and TRBJ2-2; D not certain. The germline V gene has CDR1 LNHDA and CDR2 SQIVND (reference sequence). The CDR3 covers 16 residues. Between the trimmed V and J ends, which lost 5 bases and 0 bases, there was a span of 13 bases. This chain's CDR3 is CASSPSRLANTGELFF. In nucleotides, the CDR3 is TGTGCCAGTAGTCCAAGTAGGTTAGCGAACACCGGGGAGCTGTTTTTT. The complete variable domain, with remaining parts taken from reference TRBV19 and TRBJ2-2, reads DGGITQSPKYLFRKEGQNVTLSCEQNLNHDAMYWYRQDPGQGLRLIYYSQIVNDFQKGDIAEGYSVSREKKESFPLTVTSAQKNPTAFYLCASSPSRLANTGELFFGEGSRLTVL.

The chain joins TRBV5-4 to TRBJ1-1; D gene uncertain. Per germline, CDR1 SGHNT and CDR2 YYREEE (reference sequence). V was cut by 4 bases and J by 1 base, with 5 bases left in between. The CDR3 contains 12 residues. The CDR3 bases are TGTGCCAGCAGCAGACAGAACACTGAAGCTTTCTTT. The encoded protein is CASSRQNTEAFF.

Concerning this clone itself: This sample includes further DNA sequences coding for the same CDR3. This rearrangement joins TRBV5-4 to TRBJ2-3; D not certain. Germline V CDR1 and CDR2: SGHNT, YYREEE (reference sequence). CDR3 length: 12 amino acids. Trimming removed 2 bases from V and 4 bases from J, with 5 bases in between. In nucleotides, the CDR3 is TGTGCCAGCAGCTTAGTAGCAGATACGCAGTATTTT. This sequence encodes CASSLVADTQYF.

This clone was seen only a few times. The chain couples TRBV6-5 to TRBJ1-5, with D uncertain. Germline values: CDR1 MNHEY, CDR2 SVGAGI. This CDR3 is 14 amino acids long. Trimming stripped 5 bases from V and 4 bases from J, with 12 bases between. CDR3 coding DNA: TGTGCCAGCAGTACAATCGCCGGGAATCAGCCCCAGCATTTT. It codes for CASSTIAGNQPQHF.

Here the CDR3 reads CSVATSGNTIYF. The CDR3 DNA reads TGCAGCGTTGCTACCTCTGGAAACACCATATATTTT. The genes are TRBV29-1 and TRBJ1-3, with unresolved D. Germline assignment: CDR1 SQVTM and CDR2 ANQGSEA. The CDR3 covers 12 residues. V was pared by 4 bases and J by 0 bases, with 4 bases between.

The V call is TRBV5-5, the J call TRBJ2-3, with D possibly called TRBD1 or TRBD2 (5 bases each). Trimming cost V 1 base and J 2 bases, with 17 bases left between them. CDR3 length equals 17 residues. The germline V gene encodes CDR1 SGHKS and CDR2 YYEKEE (reference sequence). The CDR3 DNA sequence: TGTGCCAGCAGCTTGTGGGGGACGGGGAGCTTCACAGATACGCAGTATTTT. Translating gives CASSLWGTGSFTDTQYF.

The chain has TRBV5-5 and TRBJ2-7, with 9 positions matching TRBD2. Germline V gene sequence: CDR1 SGHKS, CDR2 YYEKEE (reference sequence). The CDR3 extends over 13 amino acids. V trimming: 6 bases; J trimming: 7 bases; junction bases outside the gene matches: 8. The CDR3 DNA follows: TGTGCCAGCATCGGCGGGGGGGCCGAGGAGCAGTACTTC. Translated, it gives CASIGGGAEEQYF.

This clone was counted between two and nine times. The chain joins TRBV6-1 to TRBJ1-2, with 9 bases that match TRBD1. This CDR3 region has 17 residues. The V and J ends lost 1 base and 8 bases, in that order; junction bases with no gene match: 14. The germline CDR1 and CDR2 sequences are MNHNS and SASEGT. CDR3 sequence reads: CASSEVGTGRTVEGYTF. Written as DNA, the CDR3 is TGTGCCAGCAGTGAAGTGGGGACAGGGAGGACGGTAGAAGGCTACACCTTC.